This entry concerns a single T cell receptor (beta chain). These data come from a study of blood T cells in healthy people across ages. Study overall: About one barcoded beta molecule was captured per two T cells (by template switching).

The J segment lost 9 bases and the V segment lost 5 bases, leaving 5 bases of the junction unmatched. Germline-derived CDR1 and CDR2 are SEHNR and FQNEAQ (reference sequence). This CDR3 contains 12 residues. The authors ran a second PCR of roughly 6 to 12 cycles using a sample-barcoded 5' primer and a J-beta primer mix. In TCRdb, the 5' RACE reads were re-called with MiXCR into one record per CDR3 protein. The sample yields 800,000 or so distinct CDR3 sequences, more than 35% seen once. This receptor was identified in a man older than 75 in good health. Sequenced material: blood. The chain employs TRBV7-9 and TRBJ2-3, with TRBD2 identical over 7 bases. CDR3 loop: CASSETSETQYF. CDR3 DNA sequence: TGTGCCAGCAGCGAAACTAGCGAGACGCAGTATTTT. The full variable domain, rest sourced from reference TRBV7-9 and TRBJ2-3, is DTGVSQNPRHKITKRGQNVTFRCDPISEHNRLYWYRQTLGQGPEFLTYFQNEAQLEKSRLLSDRFSAERPKGSFSTLEIQRTEQGDSAMYLCASSETSETQYFGPGTRLTVL.